This T cell receptor (beta chain) was identified during a study of early T cells in non-severe SARS-CoV-2 infection (dated by TCRdb to 2020 to 2022). With respect to the entire study: Bulk RNA from unsorted whole blood was used for TCR sequencing, so alpha and beta chains could not be paired. Study-wide conclusions, independent of this receptor: VDJdb matching was skewed toward anti-spike CD8 responses and likely underestimated virus-specific expansions by missing private and CD4 specificities.

This clonotype has at least ten counts. There is no known antigen for this receptor. Nothing much larger sits one base from this clone, and base qualities are not available. CDR1 and CDR2 are drawn from the germline V gene: SNHLY, FYNNEI. There are 15 amino acids in the CDR3, from cysteine to phenylalanine inclusive. CDR3 DNA is the only sequence kept; it has 45 bases, read in frame from the first base. At the junction V is shortened by 4 bases and J by 7 bases; bases outside the gene matches: 10. This was a case-control study nested in a cohort of healthcare workers in London, UK, who had nasopharyngeal swab PCR tests and blood samples taken every week. Healthcare workers were recruited during the week of the UK lockdown, between 23 and 31 March 2020, and followed weekly for up to roughly 15 weeks. Receptor libraries were prepared by 5' RACE. This sample was sequenced with a NextSeq 500. The TCR library protocol attached unique molecular identifiers to individual cDNA molecules to correct for sequencing error and PCR bias. Both TCR alpha and beta chains were sequenced, and tight co-correlation was observed between alpha and beta sequence abundances in each sample. Per the authors' processing: Decombinator V4 was used to perform V gene, J gene and CDR3 annotation of TCR sequences. Expanded TCRs were defined as changing significantly between any two time points under a Poisson model with p below 0.0001. TCR abundances were normalised to the total number of TCRs sequenced in each sample and reported as counts per million. TRAV1-2 paired with TRAJ12, TRAJ20 or TRAJ33 defined MAIT TCRs, while TRAV10 paired with TRAJ18 defined iNKT TCRs. VDJdb, accessed on 1 November 2021, was searched for TCRs annotated for CMV, EBV and SARS-CoV-2, and TCRs annotated for more than one antigen were excluded. TCRdb handled the public reads itself, with Q25 trimming in fastp and clone calling in MiXCR, and kept productive beta chains. Under each unique CDR3 protein, matching rows form one entry showing the most common genes and DNA. TCRdb, not the authors, supplied the V and J calls. In this sample the table shows roughly 32,000 distinct CDR3 sequences, about 6% of which occur a single time. Of the sample, less than 10% falls within the top ten clones.

The origin of this receptor is an adult who was a healthcare worker with PCR-confirmed SARS-CoV-2 infection or an uninfected control (not recorded which). The sample taken for sequencing was whole blood. Rearrangement joined TRBV2 to TRBJ2-1; 7 nucleotides in the junction match TRBD2. The sequenced DNA: TGTGCCAGCAGTGTCCTCTCGGGGAGGGGTAATGAGCAGTTCTTC. The resulting protein is CASSVLSGRGNEQFF.